Below, 14 T cell receptor beta chains from the same sample are listed, as sequenced in a study of T-cell memory formation after mild COVID-19. TCRdb reanalysed the 5' RACE reads using MiXCR and keeps one entry per CDR3 protein. The sample consists of a few hundred thousand distinct CDR3 sequences, roughly a fifth of them appearing once. The sequencing input was PBMCs or a T cell subset sorted from them (not recorded which). The receptors shown here come from a man aged 18 to 30 who had mild COVID-19 (a few samples of this study predate the infection). Cell type and time point are not known.

The V call is TRBV18, the J call TRBJ2-5, with D perhaps TRBD2 (6 bases). Deletions cut 3 bases from V and 2 bases from J, with 10 bases between. The CDR3 has 14 amino acids. Germline CDR1 is KGHSH and CDR2 is LQKENI. This CDR3 reads CASSPRRDQETQYF. The CDR3 bases are TGTGCCAGCTCACCGAGGCGGGATCAAGAGACCCAGTACTTC.

This clonotype was detected a few times. This sequence joins TRBV28 and TRBJ2-2, with D possibly TRBD1 on 5 matching bases. Germline assignment: CDR1 MDHEN and CDR2 SYDVKM. This CDR3 contains 13 residues. The V end was cut by 8 bases, the J end by 1 base, with 8 bases between. The CDR3 coding sequence is TGTGCCAGCCTCACAGGGAACACCGGGGAGCTGTTTTTT. Its protein is CASLTGNTGELFF. The full variable domain, completed using reference TRBV28 and TRBJ2-2, is DVKVTQSSRYLVKRTGEKVFLECVQDMDHENMFWYRQDPGLGLRLIYFSYDVKMKEKGDIPEGYSVSREKKERFSLILESASTNQTSMYLCASLTGNTGELFFGEGSRLTVL.

This chain links TRBV27 with TRBJ2-1; a possible D gene is TRBD2 (5 bases). Trimming removed 3 bases from V and 10 bases from J, with 16 bases in between. CDR1 is MNHEY, CDR2 SMNVEV, per germline (reference sequence). The CDR3 length is 14 residues. The CDR3 DNA follows: TGTGCCAGCAGTTTCGGACTGGGCCGAGTGGAGCAGTTCTTC. Its translation: CASSFGLGRVEQFF.

There are a few counts of this clonotype. V and J are TRBV24-1 and TRBJ1-5, with D possibly TRBD1 on 5 matching bases. V was cut by 9 bases and J by 3 bases, with 11 bases left in between. CDR1 is KGHDR and CDR2 is SFDVKD in the germline V gene. This CDR3 contains 13 residues. The CDR3 coding sequence is TGTGCCACCCAAGGGGTTACCAATCAGCCCCAGCATTTT. This translates into CATQGVTNQPQHF.

The chain couples TRBV11-2 to TRBJ1-2; the D is unclear. Germline V gene sequence: CDR1 SGHAT, CDR2 FQNNGV. Trimming pared 3 bases from V and 8 bases from J, leaving 13 bases between. The CDR3 is 13 amino acids. CDR3 in amino acids: CASSFPGREGYTF. The CDR3 region has the DNA TGTGCCAGCAGCTTCCCGGGGAGAGAAGGCTACACCTTC.

This clonotype was found a few times. V usage is TRBV6-2 or TRBV6-3 and J usage is TRBJ2-3; possibly TRBD2 for D (5 bases). V was shortened by 2 bases and J by 2 bases, with 8 bases between the two germline ends. CDR3 size: 14 residues. Germline V CDR1 and CDR2: MNHEY, SVGEGT. CDR3: CASSYEGSTDTQYF. As DNA, the CDR3 is TGTGCCAGCAGTTACGAGGGATCCACAGATACGCAGTATTTT.

This clonotype has more than one count but fewer than ten. This sequence joins TRBV4-1 and TRBJ1-1, with 9 nucleotides matching TRBD1. Germline CDR1 and CDR2: MGHRA and YSYEKL. The ends lost 2 bases at V and 5 bases at J; junction bases unmatched: 6. There are 15 residues in the CDR3. The CDR3 spells CASSQSGTGWTEAFF. CDR3 DNA sequence: TGCGCCAGCAGCCAATCCGGGACAGGGTGGACTGAAGCTTTCTTT.

V usage is TRBV3-1 and J usage is TRBJ1-2; possible D gene TRBD1, 6 bases. Germline assignment: CDR1 LGHDT and CDR2 YNNKEL (reference sequence). V lost 4 bases to trimming and J lost 6 bases, with 12 bases between them. This CDR3 is 13 amino acids long. DNA of the CDR3: TGTGCCAGCAGCCGCCGGGACACGGATGGCTACACCTTC. Amino acid sequence: CASSRRDTDGYTF.

This chain links TRBV5-6 with TRBJ2-7; 7 nucleotides align to TRBD2. CDR3 length: 18 amino acids. The ends lost 5 bases at V and 6 bases at J; junction bases unmatched: 23. Germline V gene sequence: CDR1 SGHDT, CDR2 YYEEEE. CDR3 DNA sequence: TGTGCCAGCAGAAACCATAAATCGACTAGCTCCGCCCTGGGCGAGCAGTACGTC. Amino acid sequence: CASRNHKSTSSALGEQYV.

There are a few counts of this clonotype. This rearrangement joins TRBV24-1 to TRBJ1-2; D may be TRBD1 (6 bases). Germline CDR1 and CDR2: KGHDR and SFDVKD. The CDR3 length is 14 residues. The germline V and J ends were trimmed by 4 bases and 3 bases, with 11 bases remaining between them. DNA of the CDR3: TGTGCCACCAGTGAACGAGGGGGAGACTATGGCTACACCTTC. This encodes CATSERGGDYGYTF.

V and J are TRBV27 and TRBJ2-3; possibly TRBD1 for D (8 bases). Germline V lookup: CDR1 MNHEY, CDR2 SMNVEV (reference sequence). The CDR3 loop spans 15 amino acids. V was shortened by 6 bases and J by 0 bases, with 13 bases between the two germline ends. CDR3 protein: CASRQGGVSTDTQYF. The CDR3 DNA sequence: TGTGCCAGCAGACAGGGGGGGGTCAGCACAGATACGCAGTATTTT.

This chain joins TRBV6-2 or TRBV6-3 and TRBJ1-2, with 12 nucleotides matching TRBD1. Germline V gives CDR1 MNHEY, CDR2 SVGEGT. V lost 2 bases, J lost 5 bases, and 12 bases stayed unmatched. The CDR3 has 18 amino acids. CDR3 nucleotide sequence: TGTGCCAGCAGTTACCCTATCCAGGGACAGGGGGCTCGGTATGGCTACACCTTC. This sequence encodes CASSYPIQGQGARYGYTF.

The V gene is TRBV11-2, the J gene TRBJ2-7; D unresolved. The CDR3 is made up of 14 amino acids. Germline V CDR1 and CDR2: SGHAT, FQNNGV. Trimming shortened V by 0 bases and J by 6 bases, and 12 bases separated the two germline ends. The CDR3 protein is CASSLDRLSPEQYF. DNA for the CDR3: TGTGCCAGCAGCTTAGATAGGTTATCGCCCGAGCAGTACTTC.

In this sample, this clonotype turned up a few times. This sequence joins TRBV6-5 and TRBJ2-1; D call uncertain. The CDR3 loop spans 13 amino acids. CDR1 is MNHEY, CDR2 SVGAGI, per germline. The V end was cut by 2 bases, the J end by 5 bases, with 7 bases between. Here the CDR3 reads CASSYSINNEQFF. The CDR3 DNA reads as TGTGCCAGCAGTTACAGCATAAACAATGAGCAGTTCTTC.